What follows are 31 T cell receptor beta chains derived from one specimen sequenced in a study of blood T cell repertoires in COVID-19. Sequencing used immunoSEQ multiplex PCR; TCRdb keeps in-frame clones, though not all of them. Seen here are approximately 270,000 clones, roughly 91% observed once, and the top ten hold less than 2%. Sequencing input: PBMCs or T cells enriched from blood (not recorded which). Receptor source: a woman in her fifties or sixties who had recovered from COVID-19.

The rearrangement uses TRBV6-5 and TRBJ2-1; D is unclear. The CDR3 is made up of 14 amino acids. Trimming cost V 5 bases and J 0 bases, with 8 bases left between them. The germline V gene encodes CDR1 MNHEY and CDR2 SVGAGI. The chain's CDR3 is CASSSVGSYNEQFF. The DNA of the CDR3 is TGTGCCAGCAGTAGCGTCGGCTCCTACAATGAGCAGTTCTTC.

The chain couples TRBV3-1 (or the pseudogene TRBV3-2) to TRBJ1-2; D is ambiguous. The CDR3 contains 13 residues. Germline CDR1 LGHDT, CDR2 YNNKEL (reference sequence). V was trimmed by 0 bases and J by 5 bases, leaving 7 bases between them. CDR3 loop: CASSQDHGYGYTF. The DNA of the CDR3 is TGTGCCAGCAGCCAAGATCACGGGTATGGCTACACCTTC.

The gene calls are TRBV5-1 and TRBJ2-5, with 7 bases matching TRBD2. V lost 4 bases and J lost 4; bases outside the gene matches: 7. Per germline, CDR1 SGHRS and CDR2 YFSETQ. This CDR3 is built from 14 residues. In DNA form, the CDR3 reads TGCGCCAGCAGCCAGACTAGCTACTCAGAGACCCAGTACTTC. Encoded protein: CASSQTSYSETQYF.

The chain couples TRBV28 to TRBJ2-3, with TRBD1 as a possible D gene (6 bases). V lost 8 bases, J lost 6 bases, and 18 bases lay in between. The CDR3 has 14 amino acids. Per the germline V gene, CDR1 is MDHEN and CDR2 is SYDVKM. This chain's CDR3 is CASYPQGPTDTQYF. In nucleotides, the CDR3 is TGTGCCAGCTACCCACAGGGCCCTACGGATACGCAGTATTTT.

CDR3 protein: CSVVAPGTDTQYF. The DNA of the CDR3 is TGCAGCGTTGTAGCCCCAGGGACAGATACGCAGTATTTT. The chain couples TRBV29-1 to TRBJ2-3; D is perhaps TRBD1 (5 bases). Looked up from germline, CDR1 is SQVTM and CDR2 is ANQGSEA. V was trimmed by 4 bases and J by 3 bases, leaving 11 bases between them. The length of the CDR3 is 13 residues.

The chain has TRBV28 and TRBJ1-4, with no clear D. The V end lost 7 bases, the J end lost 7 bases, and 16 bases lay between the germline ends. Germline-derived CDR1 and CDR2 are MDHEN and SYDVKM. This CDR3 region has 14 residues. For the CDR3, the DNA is TGTGCCAGCACGGCGCCCTTAAGGAGTGAAAAACTGTTTTTT. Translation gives CASTAPLRSEKLFF.

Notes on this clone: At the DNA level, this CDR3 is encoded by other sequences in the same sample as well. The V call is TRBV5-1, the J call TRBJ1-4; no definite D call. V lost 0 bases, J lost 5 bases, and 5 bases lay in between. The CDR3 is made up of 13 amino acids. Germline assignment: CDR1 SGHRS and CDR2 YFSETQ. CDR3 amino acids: CASSLGGNEKLFF. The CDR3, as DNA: TGCGCCAGCAGCTTGGGAGGCAATGAAAAACTGTTTTTT.

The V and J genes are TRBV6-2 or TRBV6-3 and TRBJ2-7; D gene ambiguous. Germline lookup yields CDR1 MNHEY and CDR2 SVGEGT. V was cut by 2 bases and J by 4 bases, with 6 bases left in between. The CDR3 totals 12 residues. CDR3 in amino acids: CASSYPSYEQYF. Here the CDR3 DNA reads TGTGCCAGCAGTTACCCCTCGTACGAGCAGTACTTC.

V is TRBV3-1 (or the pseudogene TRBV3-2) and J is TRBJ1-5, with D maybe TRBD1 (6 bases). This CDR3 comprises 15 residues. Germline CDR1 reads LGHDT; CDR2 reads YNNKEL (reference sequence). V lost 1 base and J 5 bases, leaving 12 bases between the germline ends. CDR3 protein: CASSQGVGADQPQHF. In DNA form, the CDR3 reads TGTGCCAGCAGCCAAGGGGTGGGGGCGGATCAGCCCCAGCATTTT.

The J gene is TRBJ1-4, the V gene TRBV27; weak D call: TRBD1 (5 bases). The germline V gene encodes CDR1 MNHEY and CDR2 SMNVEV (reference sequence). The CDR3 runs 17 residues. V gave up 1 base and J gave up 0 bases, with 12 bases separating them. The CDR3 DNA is TGTGCCAGCAGTTTATGGGGGGGGAGCGCAACTAATGAAAAACTGTTTTTT. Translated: CASSLWGGSATNEKLFF.

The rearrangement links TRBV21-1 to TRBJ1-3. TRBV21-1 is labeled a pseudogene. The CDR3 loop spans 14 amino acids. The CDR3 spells CASSVNYSGNTIYF. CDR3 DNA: TGTGCCAGCAGCGTGAACTACTCTGGAAACACCATATATTTT.

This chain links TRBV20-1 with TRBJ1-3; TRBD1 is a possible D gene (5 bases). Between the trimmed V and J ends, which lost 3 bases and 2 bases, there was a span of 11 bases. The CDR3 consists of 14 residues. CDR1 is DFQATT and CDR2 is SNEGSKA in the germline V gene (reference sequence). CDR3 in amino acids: CSASARGTGNTIYF. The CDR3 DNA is TGCAGTGCTAGTGCAAGGGGTACTGGAAACACCATATATTTT.

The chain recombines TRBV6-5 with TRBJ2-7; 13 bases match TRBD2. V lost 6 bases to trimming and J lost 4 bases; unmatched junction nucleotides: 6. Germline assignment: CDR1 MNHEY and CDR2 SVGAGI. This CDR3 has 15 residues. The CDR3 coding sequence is TGTGCCAGCAGAGAGGGACTAGCGGGAAGTTACGAGCAGTACTTC. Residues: CASREGLAGSYEQYF.

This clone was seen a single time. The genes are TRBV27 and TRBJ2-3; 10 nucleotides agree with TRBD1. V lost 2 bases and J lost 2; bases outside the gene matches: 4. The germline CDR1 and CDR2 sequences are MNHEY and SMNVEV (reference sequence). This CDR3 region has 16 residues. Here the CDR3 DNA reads TGTGCCAGCAGTTTAAGGGACAGGGGCACCACAGATACGCAGTATTTT. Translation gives CASSLRDRGTTDTQYF.

The DNA of the CDR3 is TGTGCCAGCAGTGCACTAGCGGGGAACGAGCAGTACTTC. It yields the protein CASSALAGNEQYF. V is TRBV2 and J is TRBJ2-7; the match to TRBD2 covers 10 bases. V gave up 4 bases and J gave up 5 bases; unmatched junction bases: 2. Germline V lookup: CDR1 SNHLY, CDR2 FYNNEI. There are 13 residues in the CDR3.

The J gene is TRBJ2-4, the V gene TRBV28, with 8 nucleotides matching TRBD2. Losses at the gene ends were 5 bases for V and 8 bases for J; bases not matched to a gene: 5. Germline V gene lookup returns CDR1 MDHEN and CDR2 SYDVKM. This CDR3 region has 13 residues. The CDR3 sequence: CASSPGLGHIQYF. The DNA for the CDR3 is TGTGCCAGCAGTCCGGGACTAGGGCACATTCAGTACTTC. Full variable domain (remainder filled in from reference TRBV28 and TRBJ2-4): DVKVTQSSRYLVKRTGEKVFLECVQDMDHENMFWYRQDPGLGLRLIYFSYDVKMKEKGDIPEGYSVSREKKERFSLILESASTNQTSMYLCASSPGLGHIQYFGAGTRLSVL.

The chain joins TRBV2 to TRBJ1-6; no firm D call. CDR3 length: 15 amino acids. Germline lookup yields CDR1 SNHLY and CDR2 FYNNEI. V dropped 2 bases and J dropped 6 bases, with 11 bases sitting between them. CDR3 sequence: CASSETGILNSPLHF. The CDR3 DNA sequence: TGTGCCAGCAGTGAAACCGGGATTCTTAATTCACCCCTCCACTTT.

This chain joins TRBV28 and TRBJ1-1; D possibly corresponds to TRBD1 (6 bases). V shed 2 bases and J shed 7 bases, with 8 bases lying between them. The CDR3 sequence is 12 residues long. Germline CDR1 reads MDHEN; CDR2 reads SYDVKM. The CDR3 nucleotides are TGTGCCAGCAGTTTAATCAGGGGTGAAGCTTTCTTT. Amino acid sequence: CASSLIRGEAFF.

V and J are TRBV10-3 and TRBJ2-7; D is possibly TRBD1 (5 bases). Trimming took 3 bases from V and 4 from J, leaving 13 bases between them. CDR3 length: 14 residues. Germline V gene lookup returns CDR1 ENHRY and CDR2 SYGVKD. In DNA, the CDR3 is TGTGCCATCAGTGACCGAAGGGGTCGTTACGAGCAGTACTTC. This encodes CAISDRRGRYEQYF.

CDR3 amino acids: CASSSADYGYTF. The CDR3 DNA follows: TGTGCCAGCAGCTCTGCGGATTATGGCTACACCTTC. The chain couples TRBV5-6 to TRBJ1-2; D is unclear. Germline V lookup: CDR1 SGHDT, CDR2 YYEEEE. Trimming cost V 3 bases and J 5 bases, with 8 bases left between them. The CDR3 extends over 12 amino acids.

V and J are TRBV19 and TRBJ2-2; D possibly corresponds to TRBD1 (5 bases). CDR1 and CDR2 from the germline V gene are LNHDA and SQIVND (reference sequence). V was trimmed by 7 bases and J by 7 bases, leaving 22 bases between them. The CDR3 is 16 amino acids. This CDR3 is CASKATPTATVGELFF. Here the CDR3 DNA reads TGTGCCAGTAAAGCCACACCCACGGCGACAGTCGGGGAGCTGTTTTTT.

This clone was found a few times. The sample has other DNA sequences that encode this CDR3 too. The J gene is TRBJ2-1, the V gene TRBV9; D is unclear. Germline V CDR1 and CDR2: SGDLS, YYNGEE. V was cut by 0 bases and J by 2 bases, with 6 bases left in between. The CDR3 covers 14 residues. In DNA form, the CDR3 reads TGTGCCAGCAGCGTAGGTACAACCTACAATGAGCAGTTCTTC. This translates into CASSVGTTYNEQFF. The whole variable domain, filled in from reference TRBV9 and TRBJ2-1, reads DSGVTQTPKHLITATGQRVTLRCSPRSGDLSVYWYQQSLDQGLQFLIQYYNGEERAKGNILERFSAQQFPDLHSELNLSSLELGDSALYFCASSVGTTYNEQFFGPGTRLTVL.

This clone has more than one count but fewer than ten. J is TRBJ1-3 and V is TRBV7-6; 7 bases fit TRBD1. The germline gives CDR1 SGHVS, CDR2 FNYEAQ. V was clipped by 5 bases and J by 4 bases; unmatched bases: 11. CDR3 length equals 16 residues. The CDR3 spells CASSAYQGGRGNTIYF. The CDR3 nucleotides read TGTGCCAGCAGCGCATACCAGGGGGGCCGAGGAAACACCATATATTTT. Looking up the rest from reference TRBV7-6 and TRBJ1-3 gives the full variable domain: GAGVSQSPRYKVTKRGQDVALRCDPISGHVSLYWYRQALGQGPEFLTYFNYEAQQDKSGLPNDRFSAERPEGSISTLTIQRTEQRDSAMYRCASSAYQGGRGNTIYFGEGSWLTVV.

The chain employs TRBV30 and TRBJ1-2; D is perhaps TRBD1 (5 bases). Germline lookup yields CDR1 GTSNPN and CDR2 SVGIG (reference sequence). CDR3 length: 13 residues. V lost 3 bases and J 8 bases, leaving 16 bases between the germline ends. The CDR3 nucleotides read TGTGCCTGGAGCGTCCGGAGGGGCCTAGGCTACACCTTC. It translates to CAWSVRRGLGYTF. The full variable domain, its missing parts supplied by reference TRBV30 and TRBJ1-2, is SQTIHQWPATLVQPVGSPLSLECTVEGTSNPNLYWYRQAAGRGLQLLFYSVGIGQISSEVPQNLSASRPQDRQFILSSKKLLLSDSGFYLCAWSVRRGLGYTFGSGTRLTVV.

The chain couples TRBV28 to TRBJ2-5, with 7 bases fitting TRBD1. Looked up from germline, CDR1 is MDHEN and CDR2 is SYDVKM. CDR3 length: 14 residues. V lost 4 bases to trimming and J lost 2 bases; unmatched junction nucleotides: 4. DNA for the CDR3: TGTGCCAGCAGTTCGACAGGGCGGCAAGAGACCCAGTACTTC. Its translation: CASSSTGRQETQYF.

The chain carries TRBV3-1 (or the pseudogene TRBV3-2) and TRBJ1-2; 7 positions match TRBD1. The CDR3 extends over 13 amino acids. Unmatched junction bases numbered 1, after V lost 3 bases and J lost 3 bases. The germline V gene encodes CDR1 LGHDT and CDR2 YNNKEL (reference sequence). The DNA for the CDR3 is TGTGCCAGCAGCCATGGACAGGACTATGGCTACACCTTC. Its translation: CASSHGQDYGYTF.

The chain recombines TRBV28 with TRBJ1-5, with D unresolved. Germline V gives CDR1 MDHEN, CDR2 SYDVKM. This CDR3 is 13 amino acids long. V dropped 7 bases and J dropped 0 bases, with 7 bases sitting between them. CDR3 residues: CASKEDSNQPQHF. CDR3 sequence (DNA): TGTGCCAGCAAGGAGGATAGCAATCAGCCCCAGCATTTT.

CDR3 in DNA: TGTGCCAGCAGCCAAGGGGGAGCGATAAAGACCCAGTACTTC. Its translation: CASSQGGAIKTQYF. The chain combines TRBV3-1 (or the pseudogene TRBV3-2) with TRBJ2-5; D may be TRBD2 (5 bases). This CDR3 comprises 14 residues. CDR1 and CDR2 (germline): LGHDT, YNNKEL (reference sequence). V was pared by 1 base and J by 6 bases, with 12 bases between.

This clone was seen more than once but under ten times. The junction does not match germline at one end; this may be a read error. Here the CDR3 reads CASNEWTGLNTEAFF. CDR3 coding DNA: TGTGCCAGCAATGAATGGACAGGGTTGAACACTGAAGCTTTCTTT. The chain couples TRBV2 to TRBJ1-1; 8 nucleotides align to TRBD1. Germline V gene sequence: CDR1 SNHLY, CDR2 FYNNEI. The CDR3 is 15 amino acids.

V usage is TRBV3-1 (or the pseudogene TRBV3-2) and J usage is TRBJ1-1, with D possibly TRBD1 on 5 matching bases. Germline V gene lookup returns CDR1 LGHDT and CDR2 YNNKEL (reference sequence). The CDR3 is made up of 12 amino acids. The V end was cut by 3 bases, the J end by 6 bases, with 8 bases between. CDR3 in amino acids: CASSHKGAEAFF. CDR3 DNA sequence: TGTGCCAGCAGCCACAAAGGGGCTGAAGCTTTCTTT.

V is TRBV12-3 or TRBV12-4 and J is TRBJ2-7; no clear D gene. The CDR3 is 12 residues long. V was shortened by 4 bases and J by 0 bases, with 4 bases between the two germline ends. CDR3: CASSYSSYEQYF. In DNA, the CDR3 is TGTGCCAGCAGTTACAGCTCCTACGAGCAGTACTTC.